This TCR beta chain was captured by sequencing in a study of blood T cell repertoires in COVID-19. Study in general: The United States, Italy and Spain supplied acute and convalescent COVID-19 samples.

The data were produced by immunoSEQ multiplex PCR, yet TCRdb's version contains in-frame clones alone and is incomplete. The data hold approximately 320,000 clones, with roughly 86% observed a single time. This CDR3 contains 14 residues. V dropped 5 bases and J dropped 2 bases, with 13 bases sitting between them. Germline V lookup: CDR1 MNHEY, CDR2 SMNVEV (reference sequence). Sequenced: PBMCs or T cells enriched from blood (not recorded which). The chain couples TRBV27 to TRBJ2-7; TRBD2 is a possible D gene (6 bases). The TCR was taken from a woman younger than 30 who had recovered from COVID-19. CDR3 sequence reads: CASSAGRRPYEQYF. The DNA of the CDR3 is TGTGCCAGCAGTGCGGGACGCCGACCCTACGAGCAGTACTTC.